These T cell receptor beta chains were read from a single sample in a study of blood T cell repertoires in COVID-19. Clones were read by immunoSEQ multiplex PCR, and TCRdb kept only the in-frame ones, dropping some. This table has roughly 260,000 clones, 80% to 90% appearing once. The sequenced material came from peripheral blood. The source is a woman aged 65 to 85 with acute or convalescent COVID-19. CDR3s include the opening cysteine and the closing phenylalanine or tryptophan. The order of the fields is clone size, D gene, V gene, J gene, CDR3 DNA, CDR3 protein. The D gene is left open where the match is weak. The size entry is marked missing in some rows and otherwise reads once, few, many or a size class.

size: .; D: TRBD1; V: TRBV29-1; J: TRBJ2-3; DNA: TGCAGCGCCGGCCAGGGGGCCAGCACAGATACGCAGTATTTT; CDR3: CSAGQGASTDTQYF
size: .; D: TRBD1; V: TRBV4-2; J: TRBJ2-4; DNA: TGTGCCAGCAGCCAAGATTTGGGGACAGCGAAAAACATTCAGTACTTC; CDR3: CASSQDLGTAKNIQYF
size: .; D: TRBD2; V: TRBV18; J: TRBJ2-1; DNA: TGTGCCAGCTCACCACGAGGGGAGGGTGAGCAGTTCTTC; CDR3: CASSPRGEGEQFF
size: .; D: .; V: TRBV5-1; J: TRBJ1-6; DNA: TGCGCCAGCAGCTTGAGGACCCCCACCGACAGAAGCAGCTCACCCCTCCACTTT; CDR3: CASSLRTPTDRSSSPLHF
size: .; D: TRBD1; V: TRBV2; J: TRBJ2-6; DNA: TGTGCCAGCGGAGGGACAGGGGCCTCCTCTGGGGCCAACGTCCTGACTTTC; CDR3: CASGGTGASSGANVLTF
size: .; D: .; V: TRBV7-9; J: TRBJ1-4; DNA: TGTGCCAGCAGCTTATCAGGGACACCCGTTGAAAAACTGTTTTTT; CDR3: CASSLSGTPVEKLFF
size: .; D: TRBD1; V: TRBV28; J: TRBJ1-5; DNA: TGTGCCAGCAGCCCCGCAGGGGGTCGAAGCAATCAGCCCCAGCATTTT; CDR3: CASSPAGGRSNQPQHF
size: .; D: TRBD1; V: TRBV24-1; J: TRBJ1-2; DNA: TGTGCCACCAGTGACCGCGGACAGGGTCTGGCTTCGGGTGGCTACACCTTC; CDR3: CATSDRGQGLASGGYTF
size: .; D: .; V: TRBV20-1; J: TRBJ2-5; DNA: TGCAGTGCTAATCGGAGGGAGACCCAGTACTTC; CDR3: CSANRRETQYF
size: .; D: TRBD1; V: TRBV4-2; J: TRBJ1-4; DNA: TGTGCCAGCAGCCAGGAAACAGGGGGCTTTGAAAAACTGTTTTTT; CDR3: CASSQETGGFEKLFF
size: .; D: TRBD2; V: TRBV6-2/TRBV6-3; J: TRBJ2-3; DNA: TGTGCCAGCAGTGGACTAGCGGGGAACACAGATACGCAGTATTTT; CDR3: CASSGLAGNTDTQYF
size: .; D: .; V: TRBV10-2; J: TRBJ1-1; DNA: TGCGCCAGCAGTGACCTCAGGGAATCTTTCTTT; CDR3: CASSDLRESFF
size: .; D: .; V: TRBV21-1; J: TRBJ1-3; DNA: TGTGCCAGCAGCAATAGTGTGTCTGGAAACACCATATATTTT; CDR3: CASSNSVSGNTIYF
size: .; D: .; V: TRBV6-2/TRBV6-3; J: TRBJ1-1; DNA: TGTGCCAGCAGTTACTCGATGGCAGGGGACGACGTGAACACTGAAGCTTTCTTT; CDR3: CASSYSMAGDDVNTEAFF
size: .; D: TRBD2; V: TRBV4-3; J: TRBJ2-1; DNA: TGCGCCAGCAGCCAAGAAGCTCGGGACTACTCCTACAATGAGCAGTTCTTC; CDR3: CASSQEARDYSYNEQFF
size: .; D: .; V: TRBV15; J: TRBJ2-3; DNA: TGTGCCACCAGCAGAGGCCGGGATCAACATACGCAGTATTTT; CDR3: CATSRGRDQHTQYF
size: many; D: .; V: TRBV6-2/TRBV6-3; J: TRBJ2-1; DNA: TGTGCCAGCAGTTCCCCAGGGGACCTTTCCTCGTTCTTC; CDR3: CASSSPGDLSSFF
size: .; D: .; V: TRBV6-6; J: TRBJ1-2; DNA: TGTGCCAGCAGTTACTCGAAGGGGGATGGCTACACCTTC; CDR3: CASSYSKGDGYTF
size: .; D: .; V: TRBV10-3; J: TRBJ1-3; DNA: TGTGCCATCAGTGAGATCCCGCGGGGGGACACCATATATTTT; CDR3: CAISEIPRGDTIYF
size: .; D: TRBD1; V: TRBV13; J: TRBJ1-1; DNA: TGTGCCAGCAGCCAACGGACAGGGAAGATTGGGTACACTGAAGCTTTCTTT; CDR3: CASSQRTGKIGYTEAFF
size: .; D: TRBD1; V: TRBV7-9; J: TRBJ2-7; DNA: TGTGCCAGCAGCCCCGCGAGACCGGGACAGGTTCGCGAGCAGTACTTC; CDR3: CASSPARPGQVREQYF
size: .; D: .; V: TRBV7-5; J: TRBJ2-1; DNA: TGTGCCAGAAGCTTAAACGGGACACAATCTTACAATGAGCAGTTCTTC; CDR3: CARSLNGTQSYNEQFF
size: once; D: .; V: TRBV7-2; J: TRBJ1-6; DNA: TGTGCCAGCACCCCCGGGCGGGGCTATAATTCACCCCTCCACTTT; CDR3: CASTPGRGYNSPLHF
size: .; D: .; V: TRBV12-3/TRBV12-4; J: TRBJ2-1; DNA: TGTGCCAGCGTTCGACAGGAATACAATGAGCAGTTCTTC; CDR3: CASVRQEYNEQFF
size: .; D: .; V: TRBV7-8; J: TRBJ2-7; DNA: TGTGCCAGCAGCTTCGCAGGGAAGTACGAGCAGTACTTC; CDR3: CASSFAGKYEQYF
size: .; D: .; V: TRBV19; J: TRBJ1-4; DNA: TGTGCCAGTAGTATCGCCAGGGCGAGGTCTAATGAAAAACTGTTTTTT; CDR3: CASSIARARSNEKLFF
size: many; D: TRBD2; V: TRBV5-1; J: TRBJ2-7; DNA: TGCGCCAGCAGCTTGAGGCTAGCGGGGGACTTTTCCTACGAGCAGTACTTC; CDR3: CASSLRLAGDFSYEQYF
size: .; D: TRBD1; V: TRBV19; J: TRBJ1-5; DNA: TGTGCCAGTAGTACTCTGGACAGGGGTTTAGGCAATCAGCCCCAGCATTTT; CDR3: CASSTLDRGLGNQPQHF
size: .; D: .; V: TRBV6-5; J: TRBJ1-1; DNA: TGTGCCAGCAGTTACTCGATCGGGAGAACTGAAGCTTTCTTT; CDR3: CASSYSIGRTEAFF
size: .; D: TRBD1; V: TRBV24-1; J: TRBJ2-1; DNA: TGTGCCACCAGTGGGACAGGGCAGCATGAGCAGTTCTTC; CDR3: CATSGTGQHEQFF
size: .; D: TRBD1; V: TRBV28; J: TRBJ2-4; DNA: TGTGCCAGCAGGGGACAGGGAGTTCTCATTCAGTACTTC; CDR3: CASRGQGVLIQYF
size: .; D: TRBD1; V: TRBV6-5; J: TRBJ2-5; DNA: TGTGCCAGCAGTTACTCGGGACAGTCCTCGTCGACCCAGTACTTC; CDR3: CASSYSGQSSSTQYF
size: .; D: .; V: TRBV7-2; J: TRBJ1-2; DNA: TGTGCCAGCAGCTTAGACAGTACCTCCTACACCTTC; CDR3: CASSLDSTSYTF
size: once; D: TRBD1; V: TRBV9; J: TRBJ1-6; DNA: TGTGCCAGCAGCGTAGACCCCGGACAGGATAGATCACCCCTCCACTTT; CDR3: CASSVDPGQDRSPLHF
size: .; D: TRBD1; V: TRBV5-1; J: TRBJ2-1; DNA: TGCGCCAGCAGCTTACGACAGGGGAGCGATGAGCAGTTCTTC; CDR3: CASSLRQGSDEQFF
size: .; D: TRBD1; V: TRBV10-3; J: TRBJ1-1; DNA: TGTGCCATCAGGACGGACAGGGGGAGTTCGAACACTGAAGCTTTCTTT; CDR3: CAIRTDRGSSNTEAFF
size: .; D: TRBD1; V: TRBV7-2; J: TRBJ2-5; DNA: TGTGCCAGCAGCTTAGCGTGGAGACAGGGGGCACAAGAGACCCAGTACTTC; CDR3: CASSLAWRQGAQETQYF
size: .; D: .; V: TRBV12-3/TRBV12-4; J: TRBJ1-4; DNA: TGTGCCAGCAGAGACACCGCGGAAAAACTGTTTTTT; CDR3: CASRDTAEKLFF
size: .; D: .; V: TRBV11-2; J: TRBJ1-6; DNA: TGTGCCAGCAGCTTACAGGGGTTTTCTTCGTATAATTCACCCCTCCACTTT; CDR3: CASSLQGFSSYNSPLHF
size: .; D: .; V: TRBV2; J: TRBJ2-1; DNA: TGTGCCACTCGGGACTTCAATGAGCAGTTCTTC; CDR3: CATRDFNEQFF
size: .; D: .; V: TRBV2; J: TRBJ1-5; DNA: TGTGCCAGCAGTGATTTGATCGGGGGGCGAAGCAATCAGCCCCAGCATTTT; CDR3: CASSDLIGGRSNQPQHF
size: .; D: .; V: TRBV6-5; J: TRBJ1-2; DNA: TGTGCCAGCAGTTACAGGGGAGGCTACACCTTC; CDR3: CASSYRGGYTF